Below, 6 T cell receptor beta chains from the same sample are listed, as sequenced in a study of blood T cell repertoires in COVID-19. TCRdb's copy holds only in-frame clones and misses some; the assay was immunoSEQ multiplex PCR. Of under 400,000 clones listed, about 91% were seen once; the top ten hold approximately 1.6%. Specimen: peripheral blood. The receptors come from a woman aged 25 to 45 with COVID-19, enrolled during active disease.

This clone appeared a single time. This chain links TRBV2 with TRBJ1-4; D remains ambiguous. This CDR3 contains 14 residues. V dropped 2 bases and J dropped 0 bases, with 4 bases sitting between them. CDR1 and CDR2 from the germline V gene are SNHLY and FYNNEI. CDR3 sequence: CASSELATNEKLFF. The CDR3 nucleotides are TGTGCCAGCAGTGAATTAGCAACTAATGAAAAACTGTTTTTT.

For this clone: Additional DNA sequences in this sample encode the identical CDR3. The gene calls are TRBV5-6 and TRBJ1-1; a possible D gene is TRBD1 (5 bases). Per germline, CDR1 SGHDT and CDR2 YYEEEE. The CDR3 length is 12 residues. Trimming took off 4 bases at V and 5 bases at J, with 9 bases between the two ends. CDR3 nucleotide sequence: TGTGCCAGCAGCATCTACAGGACTGAAGCTTTCTTT. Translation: CASSIYRTEAFF.

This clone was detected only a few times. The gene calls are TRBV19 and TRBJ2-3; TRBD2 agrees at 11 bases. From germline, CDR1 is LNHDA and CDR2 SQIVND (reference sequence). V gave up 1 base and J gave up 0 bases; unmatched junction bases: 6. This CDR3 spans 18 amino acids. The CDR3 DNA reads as TGTGCCAGTAGTATAGGCCTAGCGGGGGGCCCTAGCACAGATACGCAGTATTTT. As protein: CASSIGLAGGPSTDTQYF.

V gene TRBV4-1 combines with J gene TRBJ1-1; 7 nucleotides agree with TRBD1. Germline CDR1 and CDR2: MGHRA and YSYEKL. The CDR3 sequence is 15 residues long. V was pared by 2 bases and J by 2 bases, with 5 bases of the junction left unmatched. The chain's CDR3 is CASSQITGANTEAFF. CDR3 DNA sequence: TGCGCCAGCAGCCAAATTACAGGGGCAAACACTGAAGCTTTCTTT.

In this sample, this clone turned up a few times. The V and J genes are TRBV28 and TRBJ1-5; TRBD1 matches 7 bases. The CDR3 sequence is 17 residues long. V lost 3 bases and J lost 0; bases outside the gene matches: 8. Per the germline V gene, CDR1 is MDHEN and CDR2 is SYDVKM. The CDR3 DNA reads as TGTGCCAGCAGTTTCGACATCAGGGGGGTTAGCAATCAGCCCCAGCATTTT. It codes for CASSFDIRGVSNQPQHF.

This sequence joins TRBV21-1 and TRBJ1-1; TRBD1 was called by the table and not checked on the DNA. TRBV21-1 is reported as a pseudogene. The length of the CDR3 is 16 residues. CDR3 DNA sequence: TGTGCCAGCAGCAATCCCCGGACAGGAAACAATTCTGAAGCTTTCTTT. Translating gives CASSNPRTGNNSEAFF.